The 10 T cell receptor beta chains reported below all come from one sample, sequenced in a study of CD8+ T cells in alopecia areata. As to treatment: oral pan-JAK inhibitor, 5-10 mg twice daily. It was cDNA, reverse transcribed from extracted RNA, that served as the sequencing template. Sequencing used immunoSEQ multiplex PCR; TCRdb keeps in-frame clones, though not all of them. Among 190,000 or so clones listed, about 60% were seen once. The sample was CD8+ T cells sorted from blood, taken at week 24, from a patient treated with tofacitinib. These receptors all stem from a human donor with alopecia areata.

This clone appeared a few times. A read error may account for a junction end that differs from germline. The V call is TRBV23-1, the J call TRBJ1-2, with 7 bases that match TRBD1. TRBV23-1 counts as an open reading frame of uncertain function. The CDR3 spans 17 residues. The CDR3 is CASSQLNRGDSSYALFF. The CDR3 DNA sequence: TGCGCCAGCAGTCAACTAAACAGAGGGGACAGCTCCTATGCCCTCTTCTTC.

This clone was seen once. V gene TRBV5-4 combines with J gene TRBJ1-5, with D maybe TRBD1 (6 bases). Germline CDR1 is SGHNT and CDR2 is YYREEE (reference sequence). Trimming took off 4 bases at V and 4 bases at J, with 9 bases between the two ends. This CDR3 has 13 residues. The CDR3 coding sequence is TGTGCCAGCAGCCTAGACAGGAATCAGCCCCAGCATTTT. Translating gives CASSLDRNQPQHF.

V and J are TRBV25-1 and TRBJ1-1; no definite D call. V was trimmed by 3 bases and J by 5 bases, leaving 13 bases between them. Germline V lookup: CDR1 MGHDK, CDR2 SYGVNS. The CDR3 has 14 amino acids. DNA for the CDR3: TGTGCCAGCAGTGAGTCTTTCGAACGGACTGAAGCTTTCTTT. This codes for CASSESFERTEAFF.

V and J are TRBV9 and TRBJ1-3, with D unclear. The V gene's germline CDR1 is SGDLS and CDR2 YYNGEE. The CDR3 contains 14 residues. Trimming took off 3 bases at V and 0 bases at J, with 7 bases between the two ends. Here the CDR3 reads CASSGSASGNTIYF. The CDR3 DNA reads TGTGCCAGCAGCGGGTCGGCCTCTGGAAACACCATATATTTT.

The chain recombines TRBV7-8 with TRBJ2-5, with 8 bases aligning to TRBD2. The CDR3 has 15 residues. The J segment lost 4 bases and the V segment lost 5 bases, leaving 9 bases of the junction unmatched. Germline CDR1 is SGHVS and CDR2 is FQNEAQ. This chain's CDR3 is CASSPLAGTPETQYF. In nucleotides, the CDR3 is TGTGCCAGCAGCCCCTTAGCGGGGACGCCAGAGACCCAGTACTTC.

About this clone: One end of the junction is discordant with germline, which a read error may explain. The chain links TRBV7-7 to TRBJ2-5; D is uncertain. Germline CDR1 is SSHAT and CDR2 is FNYEAQ (reference sequence). CDR3 length equals 13 residues. The CDR3 protein is CASSLAPRETQYF. CDR3 bases: TGTGCTAGCAGCTTAGCCCCAAGAGAGACCCAGTACTTC.

The chain links TRBV5-1 to TRBJ2-7; 7 bases match TRBD1. Germline V gene lookup returns CDR1 SGHRS and CDR2 YFSETQ. The length of the CDR3 is 13 residues. With V trimmed by 4 bases and J by 5 bases, 6 bases remained unmatched. In DNA form, the CDR3 reads TGCGCCAGCAGCACAGGGCAGGGGGACGAGCAGTACTTC. Translating gives CASSTGQGDEQYF.

The rearrangement uses TRBV9 and TRBJ1-2; D possibly corresponds to TRBD1 (5 bases). From germline, CDR1 is SGDLS and CDR2 YYNGEE. The ends were cut back, 6 bases at V and 4 bases at J, with 10 bases in the middle. The CDR3 has 12 amino acids. CDR3: CASNDRAYGYTF. CDR3 nucleotides: TGTGCCAGCAACGACAGAGCCTATGGCTACACCTTC.

The J gene is TRBJ2-5, the V gene TRBV15; D may be TRBD2 (6 bases). V was clipped by 3 bases and J by 6 bases, with 17 bases between them. The CDR3 has 15 residues. Germline lookup yields CDR1 LNHNV and CDR2 YYDKDF (reference sequence). Here the CDR3 reads CATSSSRGTAQTQYF. The CDR3 nucleotides read TGTGCCACCAGCAGCTCGCGCGGGACGGCACAGACCCAGTACTTC.

This chain links TRBV7-2 with TRBJ1-6, with a possible D match to TRBD1 (6 bases). Germline-derived CDR1 and CDR2 are SGHTA and FQGNSA. V dropped 5 bases and J dropped 1 base, with 12 bases sitting between them. The CDR3 is 16 amino acids. The CDR3 spells CASSIEGGSYNSPLHF. The CDR3 DNA reads as TGTGCCAGCAGCATAGAGGGGGGGTCCTATAATTCACCCCTCCACTTT.